Presented here are 30 T cell receptor beta chains from one specimen sequenced in a study of neoadjuvant anti-PD-1 for oral cavity cancer. The assay was immunoSEQ multiplex PCR, and TCRdb's table has in-frame clones only and misses some. Here the sample spans over 5,500 clones, 50% to 65% being singletons. Sequences were derived from tumor tissue, sampled before nivolumab (anti-PD-1) treatment. The receptors stem from a person aged 40 to 85 with oral cavity squamous cell carcinoma.

The chain is built from TRBV6-6 and TRBJ1-5; D perhaps matches TRBD1 (5 bases). This CDR3 is 13 amino acids long. The V end lost 5 bases, the J end lost 5 bases, and 10 bases lay between the germline ends. From germline, CDR1 is MNHNY and CDR2 SVGAGI (reference sequence). The CDR3 nucleotides are TGTGCCAGCAGTGGACCCAGGGATCAGCCCCAGCATTTT. Translation gives CASSGPRDQPQHF.

The CDR3 DNA sequence: TGTGCCAGCAGTTACTCCCAGTTATTGGGTAACTATGGCTACACCTTC. Amino acids: CASSYSQLLGNYGYTF. The chain couples TRBV6-5 to TRBJ1-2; no firm D call. The CDR3 runs 16 residues. V lost 0 bases and J lost 1, with 12 bases in between. Germline loops: CDR1 MNHEY, CDR2 SVGAGI.

The table lists this clone with a few counts. The chain employs TRBV7-8 and TRBJ2-3; TRBD2 matches 9 bases. V shed 3 bases, J shed 5 bases, and the junction held 6 bases outside the gene matches. CDR1 and CDR2 from the germline V gene are SGHVS and FQNEAQ. This CDR3 comprises 15 residues. The CDR3 spells CASSLLAGSGDTQYF. CDR3 nucleotide sequence: TGTGCCAGCAGCTTGCTAGCGGGGTCCGGAGATACGCAGTATTTT.

The CDR3 sequence: CATSRGGSGGYEQYF. DNA for the CDR3: TGTGCCACCAGCAGAGGGGGAAGCGGGGGTTACGAGCAGTACTTC. The chain links TRBV15 to TRBJ2-7; TRBD2 matches 8 bases. Per the germline V gene, CDR1 is LNHNV and CDR2 is YYDKDF (reference sequence). This CDR3 is 15 amino acids long. The V and J ends lost 1 base and 4 bases, in that order; junction bases with no gene match: 6.

The chain uses TRBV15 and TRBJ2-7, with D possibly called TRBD1 or TRBD2 (5 bases each). The germline V gene has CDR1 LNHNV and CDR2 YYDKDF (reference sequence). Trimming took 1 base from V and 3 from J, leaving 7 bases between them. CDR3 length equals 13 residues. The DNA for the CDR3 is TGTGCCACCAGCAGAGTTGGGGGCTACGAGCAGTACTTC. This gives the protein CATSRVGGYEQYF.

The chain carries TRBV5-1 and TRBJ2-2; 9 nucleotides line up with TRBD2. Germline loops: CDR1 SGHRS, CDR2 YFSETQ. The CDR3 totals 15 residues. V was clipped by 4 bases and J by 6 bases; unmatched bases: 7. CDR3 residues: CASSGKREVAGELFF. For the CDR3, the DNA is TGCGCCAGCAGCGGGAAGCGGGAGGTGGCCGGGGAGCTGTTTTTT.

This rearrangement joins TRBV19 to TRBJ2-1, with 10 bases that match TRBD2. V lost 1 base, J lost 7 bases, and 16 bases stayed unmatched. The CDR3 has 19 residues. The germline V gene encodes CDR1 LNHDA and CDR2 SQIVND (reference sequence). The CDR3 nucleotides are TGTGCCAGTAGTATAGGTACATACGATGGAGGACTAGCGGATAATGAGCAGTTCTTC. This codes for CASSIGTYDGGLADNEQFF.

The chain uses TRBV7-8 and TRBJ2-1; 11 nucleotides agree with TRBD2. Losses at the gene ends were 5 bases for V and 7 bases for J; bases not matched to a gene: 10. CDR3 length: 16 amino acids. CDR1 and CDR2 (germline): SGHVS, FQNEAQ. CDR3 sequence (DNA): TGTGCCAGCAGCCCCGAACTAGCGGGGGCGAGGAATGAGCAGTTCTTC. Its protein product is CASSPELAGARNEQFF.

This clone was detected only a few times. The chain combines TRBV7-9 with TRBJ2-7; D is unresolved. With 5 bases removed from V and 0 bases from J, the gap between germline ends came to 14 bases. Germline values: CDR1 SEHNR, CDR2 FQNEAQ (reference sequence). The CDR3 runs 15 residues. The CDR3 protein is CASSLDTWSSYEQYF. CDR3 DNA sequence: TGTGCCAGCAGCCTCGACACCTGGAGCTCCTACGAGCAGTACTTC.

CDR3 coding DNA: TGTGCCAGCAGTGGACCTAGAAGCGGGGGCAACAATGAGCAGTTCTTC. Amino acids: CASSGPRSGGNNEQFF. The chain couples TRBV28 to TRBJ2-1, with 8 bases matching TRBD2. The V and J ends lost 5 bases and 5 bases, in that order; junction bases with no gene match: 11. The germline V gene encodes CDR1 MDHEN and CDR2 SYDVKM. The CDR3 is 16 residues long.

The chain combines TRBV14 with TRBJ2-3; 12 bases match TRBD2. Per germline, CDR1 SGHDN and CDR2 FVKESK. Germline trimming cut 6 bases from V and 4 bases from J; bases unmatched to any gene: 5. The CDR3 sequence is 15 residues long. This CDR3 reads CASSQLAGGADTQYF. The CDR3 bases are TGTGCCAGCAGTCAACTAGCGGGAGGAGCAGATACGCAGTATTTT.

V gene TRBV7-9 combines with J gene TRBJ1-1, with no clear D. CDR1 is SEHNR, CDR2 FQNEAQ, per germline (reference sequence). This CDR3 region has 14 residues. With 6 bases removed from V and 6 bases from J, the gap between germline ends came to 17 bases. CDR3 loop: CASSEAATAAEAFF. The CDR3 nucleotides read TGTGCCAGCAGTGAGGCCGCTACCGCCGCTGAAGCTTTCTTT.

The rearrangement links TRBV9 to TRBJ1-1; TRBD1 is a possible D gene (5 bases). Trimming cost V 0 bases and J 0 bases, with 12 bases left between them. The V gene's germline CDR1 is SGDLS and CDR2 YYNGEE. The length of the CDR3 is 16 residues. CDR3: CASSVGTSWMNTEAFF. CDR3 coding DNA: TGTGCCAGCAGCGTAGGGACATCCTGGATGAACACTGAAGCTTTCTTT.

The chain joins TRBV6-1 to TRBJ2-3; 15 bases agree with TRBD2. Per germline, CDR1 MNHNS and CDR2 SASEGT. CDR3 length equals 18 residues. The trim removed 3 bases at V and 7 bases at J, leaving 11 bases unmatched. In DNA form, the CDR3 reads TGTGCCAGCAGTGACGAAGGACTAGCGGGAGGGAATCTACATACGCAGTATTTT. Translating it yields CASSDEGLAGGNLHTQYF.

This rearrangement joins TRBV2 to TRBJ1-3, with a weak D call TRBD1 (6 bases). The CDR3 consists of 15 residues. The V gene lost 3 bases and the J gene lost 4 bases, with 13 bases spanning the gap. Per the germline V gene, CDR1 is SNHLY and CDR2 is FYNNEI. The CDR3 region has the DNA TGTGCCAGCAGTGACGGCAGGGGATTCGGAAACACCATATATTTT. Translated: CASSDGRGFGNTIYF.

The chain carries TRBV7-8 and TRBJ2-5, with 8 bases aligning to TRBD2. Germline V CDR1 and CDR2: SGHVS, FQNEAQ. Germline trimming cut 4 bases from V and 1 base from J; bases unmatched to any gene: 17. There are 19 residues in the CDR3. The CDR3 DNA sequence: TGTGCCAGCAGCTCGAACGTGTTCGGGGGGGGATATACCCAAGAGACCCAGTACTTC. Its translation is CASSSNVFGGGYTQETQYF.

The chain joins TRBV6-6 to TRBJ2-7; D is possibly TRBD2 (6 bases). The CDR3 has 12 amino acids. V shed 6 bases and J shed 4 bases, with 10 bases lying between them. CDR1 is MNHNY, CDR2 SVGAGI, per germline (reference sequence). CDR3 amino acids: CASRIGSYEQYF. Here the CDR3 DNA reads TGTGCCAGCAGGATCGGGAGTTACGAGCAGTACTTC.

V gene TRBV14 combines with J gene TRBJ2-3, with a weak D call TRBD2 (5 bases). V lost 6 bases to trimming and J lost 1 base, with 11 bases between them. Looked up from germline, CDR1 is SGHDN and CDR2 is FVKESK. There are 14 residues in the CDR3. The CDR3 here is CASSGIARTDTQYF. The CDR3 coding sequence is TGTGCCAGCAGTGGGATAGCGCGCACAGATACGCAGTATTTT.

V and J are TRBV10-3 and TRBJ2-7; tentatively, D is TRBD2 (6 bases). This CDR3 is built from 13 residues. The germline V and J ends were trimmed by 6 bases and 6 bases, with 15 bases remaining between them. The germline V gene has CDR1 ENHRY and CDR2 SYGVKD. The CDR3: CAISRDGGAEQYF. The CDR3 region has the DNA TGTGCCATCAGCCGGGACGGAGGGGCCGAGCAGTACTTC.

This clone is deemed medium-sized. The CDR3 loop reads CASSLRSAYNSPLHF. CDR3 in DNA: TGTGCCAGCAGCTTAAGGTCAGCCTATAATTCACCCCTCCACTTT. The chain combines TRBV11-2 with TRBJ1-6; D unclear. V lost 2 bases, J lost 2 bases, and 7 bases lay in between. Germline V gene lookup returns CDR1 SGHAT and CDR2 FQNNGV. CDR3 length: 15 residues.

The chain couples TRBV5-5 to TRBJ2-2; a possible D gene is TRBD1 (5 bases). The germline V gene encodes CDR1 SGHKS and CDR2 YYEKEE (reference sequence). Trimming took off 1 base at V and 0 bases at J, with 7 bases between the two ends. CDR3 size: 15 residues. For the CDR3, the DNA is TGTGCCAGCAGCTTGAAGGGGTCGAACACCGGGGAGCTGTTTTTT. Translation: CASSLKGSNTGELFF.

CDR3 DNA: TGTGCCAGCAGCTTCTCCTGGGGGAACAATGAGCAGTTCTTC. Encoded protein: CASSFSWGNNEQFF. The rearrangement links TRBV7-2 to TRBJ2-1; D could derive from TRBD1 or TRBD2 (5 bases each). Germline V gene data show CDR1 as SGHTA and CDR2 as FQGNSA. Trimming took 3 bases from V and 5 from J, leaving 11 bases between them. This CDR3 contains 14 residues.

The V and J genes are TRBV18 and TRBJ2-5, with D possibly being TRBD1 (6 bases). Trimming stripped 1 base from V and 3 bases from J, with 12 bases between. The germline V gene encodes CDR1 KGHSH and CDR2 LQKENI. CDR3 length: 15 amino acids. In DNA, the CDR3 is TGTGCCAGCTCACCACTCGGGACAACCAAAGAGACCCAGTACTTC. It codes for CASSPLGTTKETQYF.

V gene TRBV6-5 combines with J gene TRBJ2-5; D is uncertain. The V gene's germline CDR1 is MNHEY and CDR2 SVGAGI. The V gene lost 2 bases and the J gene lost 2 bases, with 6 bases spanning the gap. The CDR3 has 13 amino acids. As DNA, the CDR3 is TGTGCCAGCAGTTACAATTCTCAAGAGACCCAGTACTTC. Amino acid sequence: CASSYNSQETQYF.

The J gene is TRBJ1-3, the V gene TRBV6-5; D is uncertain. Trimming shortened V by 2 bases and J by 0 bases, and 8 bases separated the two germline ends. The CDR3 spans 15 residues. The germline V gene encodes CDR1 MNHEY and CDR2 SVGAGI. The chain's CDR3 is CASSYDGLSGNTIYF. CDR3 coding DNA: TGTGCCAGCAGTTACGACGGCCTCTCTGGAAACACCATATATTTT.

V usage is TRBV19 and J usage is TRBJ2-2; TRBD2 is a possible D gene (6 bases). Trimming stripped 6 bases from V and 1 base from J, with 12 bases between. Germline-derived CDR1 and CDR2 are LNHDA and SQIVND (reference sequence). CDR3 size: 15 residues. The DNA of the CDR3 is TGTGCCAGTAGCCAGGGACTCCAGAACACCGGGGAGCTGTTTTTT. It specifies CASSQGLQNTGELFF. Full variable domain (missing parts from reference TRBV19 and TRBJ2-2): DGGITQSPKYLFRKEGQNVTLSCEQNLNHDAMYWYRQDPGQGLRLIYYSQIVNDFQKGDIAEGYSVSREKKESFPLTVTSAQKNPTAFYLCASSQGLQNTGELFFGEGSRLTVL.

The V and J genes are TRBV28 and TRBJ2-1, with 9 bases matching TRBD2. Germline V gene lookup returns CDR1 MDHEN and CDR2 SYDVKM. Trimming removed 8 bases from V and 5 bases from J; junction bases left unmatched: 7. The CDR3 is 14 residues long. CDR3 protein: CASLGGLAHNEQFF. The CDR3 DNA follows: TGTGCCAGCTTAGGGGGACTAGCCCACAATGAGCAGTTCTTC.

The V gene is TRBV11-2, the J gene TRBJ1-2; the D gene is possibly TRBD1 (5 bases). V lost 1 base and J lost 8, with 14 bases in between. Per germline, CDR1 SGHAT and CDR2 FQNNGV. The CDR3 extends over 14 amino acids. In DNA, the CDR3 is TGTGCCAGCAGCTTAGGCGGGACTTCGGGAGGCTACACCTTC. Translated, it gives CASSLGGTSGGYTF.

J is TRBJ2-7 and V is TRBV19; 10 nucleotides line up with TRBD2. Per germline, CDR1 LNHDA and CDR2 SQIVND (reference sequence). The V and J ends lost 2 bases and 2 bases, in that order; junction bases with no gene match: 0. The CDR3 is made up of 14 amino acids. As DNA, the CDR3 is TGTGCCAGTAGTATACTAGCGGGAGCCTACGAGCAGTACTTC. This gives the protein CASSILAGAYEQYF.

The genes are TRBV19 and TRBJ1-5; 8 nucleotides line up with TRBD1. V was pared by 6 bases and J by 6 bases, with 10 bases of the junction left unmatched. There are 15 residues in the CDR3. Germline V lookup: CDR1 LNHDA, CDR2 SQIVND (reference sequence). As DNA, the CDR3 is TGTGCCAGTAGGACACCAGGGGGCGCGGGTCAGCCCCAGCATTTT. Amino acid sequence: CASRTPGGAGQPQHF.